A selection of T cell receptor beta chains follows, all from one sample in a study of blood T cell repertoires in COVID-19. The data were produced by immunoSEQ multiplex PCR, yet TCRdb's version contains in-frame clones alone and is incomplete. Of some 310,000 clones listed, around 90% were seen once; the top ten hold about 1%. Specimen: peripheral blood. Every receptor here comes from a woman in her thirties or forties with COVID-19, enrolled during active disease. Each CDR3 is given with its conserved first and last residue. Fields, in order: J gene, V gene, CDR3 protein.

J gene: TRBJ2-1; V gene: TRBV6-6; CDR3 protein: CASSRSRLAAYNEQFF
J gene: TRBJ2-2; V gene: TRBV9; CDR3 protein: CASSVAVGGDTGELFF
J gene: TRBJ1-6; V gene: TRBV18; CDR3 protein: CASSPQTESPLHF
J gene: TRBJ2-3; V gene: TRBV9; CDR3 protein: CASSVRPGGTDTQYF
J gene: TRBJ1-4; V gene: TRBV30; CDR3 protein: CAWSVGGPTNEKLFF
J gene: TRBJ2-1; V gene: TRBV2; CDR3 protein: CASKLTGGGNNEQFF
J gene: TRBJ2-7; V gene: TRBV7-9; CDR3 protein: CASSLGSYEQYF
J gene: TRBJ2-1; V gene: TRBV20-1; CDR3 protein: CSAAHNNEQFF
J gene: TRBJ2-1; V gene: TRBV7-3; CDR3 protein: CASSSGSKQFF
J gene: TRBJ2-1; V gene: TRBV19; CDR3 protein: CASSHRAMGYNEQFF
J gene: TRBJ2-7; V gene: TRBV5-1; CDR3 protein: CASSSNYRAHEQYF
J gene: TRBJ1-2; V gene: TRBV5-6; CDR3 protein: CASSGLLGVYGYTF